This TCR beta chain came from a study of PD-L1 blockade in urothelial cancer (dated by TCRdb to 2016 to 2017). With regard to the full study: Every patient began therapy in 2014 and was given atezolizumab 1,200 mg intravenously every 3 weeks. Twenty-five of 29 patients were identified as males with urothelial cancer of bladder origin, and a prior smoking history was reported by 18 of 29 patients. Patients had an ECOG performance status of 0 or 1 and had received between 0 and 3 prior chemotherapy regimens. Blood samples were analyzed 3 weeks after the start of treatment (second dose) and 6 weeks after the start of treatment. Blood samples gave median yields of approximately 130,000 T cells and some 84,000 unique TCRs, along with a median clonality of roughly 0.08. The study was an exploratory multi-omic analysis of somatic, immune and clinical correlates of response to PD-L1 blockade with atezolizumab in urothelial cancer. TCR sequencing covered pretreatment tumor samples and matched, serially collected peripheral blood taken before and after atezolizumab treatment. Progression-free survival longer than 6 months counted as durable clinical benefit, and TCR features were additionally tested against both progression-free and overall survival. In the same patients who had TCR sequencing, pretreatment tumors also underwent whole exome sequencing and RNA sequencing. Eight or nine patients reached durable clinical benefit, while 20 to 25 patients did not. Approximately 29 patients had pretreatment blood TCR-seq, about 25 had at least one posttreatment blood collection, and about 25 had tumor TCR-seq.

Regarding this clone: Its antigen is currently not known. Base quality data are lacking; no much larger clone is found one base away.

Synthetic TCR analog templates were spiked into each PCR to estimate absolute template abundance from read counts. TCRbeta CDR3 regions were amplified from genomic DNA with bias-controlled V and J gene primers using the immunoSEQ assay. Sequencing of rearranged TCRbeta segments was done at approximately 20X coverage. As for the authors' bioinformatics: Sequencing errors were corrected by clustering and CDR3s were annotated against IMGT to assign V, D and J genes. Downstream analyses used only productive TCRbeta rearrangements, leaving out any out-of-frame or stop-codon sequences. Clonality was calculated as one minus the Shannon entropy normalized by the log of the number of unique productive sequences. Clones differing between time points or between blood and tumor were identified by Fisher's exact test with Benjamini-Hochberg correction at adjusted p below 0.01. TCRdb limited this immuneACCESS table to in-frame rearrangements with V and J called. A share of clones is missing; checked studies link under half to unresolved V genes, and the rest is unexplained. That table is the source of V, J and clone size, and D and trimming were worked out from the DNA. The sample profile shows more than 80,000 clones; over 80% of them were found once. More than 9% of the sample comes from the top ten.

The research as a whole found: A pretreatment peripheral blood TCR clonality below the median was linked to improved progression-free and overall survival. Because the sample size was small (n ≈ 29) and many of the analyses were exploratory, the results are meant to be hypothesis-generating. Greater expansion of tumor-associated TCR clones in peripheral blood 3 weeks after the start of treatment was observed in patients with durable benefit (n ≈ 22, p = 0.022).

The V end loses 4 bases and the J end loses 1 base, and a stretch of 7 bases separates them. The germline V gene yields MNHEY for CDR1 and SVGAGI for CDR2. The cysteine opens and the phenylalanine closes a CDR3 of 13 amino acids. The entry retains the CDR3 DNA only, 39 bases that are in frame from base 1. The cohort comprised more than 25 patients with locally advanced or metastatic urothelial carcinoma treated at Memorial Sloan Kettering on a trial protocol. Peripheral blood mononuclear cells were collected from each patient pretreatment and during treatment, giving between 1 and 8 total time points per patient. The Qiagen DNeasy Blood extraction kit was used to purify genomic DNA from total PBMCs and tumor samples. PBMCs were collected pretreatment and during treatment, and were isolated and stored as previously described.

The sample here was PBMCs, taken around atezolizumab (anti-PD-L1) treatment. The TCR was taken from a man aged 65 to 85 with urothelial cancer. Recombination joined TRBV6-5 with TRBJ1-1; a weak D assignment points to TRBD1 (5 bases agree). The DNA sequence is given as TGTGCCAGCAGTTTCACAGGGAACACTGAAGCTTTCTTT. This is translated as CASSFTGNTEAFF.